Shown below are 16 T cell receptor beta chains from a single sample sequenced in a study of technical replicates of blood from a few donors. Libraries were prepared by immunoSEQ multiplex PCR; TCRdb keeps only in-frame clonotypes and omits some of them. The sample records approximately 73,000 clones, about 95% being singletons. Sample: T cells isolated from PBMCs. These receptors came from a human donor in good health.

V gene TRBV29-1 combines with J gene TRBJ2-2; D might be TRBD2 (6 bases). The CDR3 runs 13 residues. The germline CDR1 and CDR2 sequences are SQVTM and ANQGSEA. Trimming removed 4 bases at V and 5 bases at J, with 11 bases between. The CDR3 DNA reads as TGCAGCGTTGGTCTAGCGCCGACCGGGGAGCTGTTTTTT. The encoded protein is CSVGLAPTGELFF.

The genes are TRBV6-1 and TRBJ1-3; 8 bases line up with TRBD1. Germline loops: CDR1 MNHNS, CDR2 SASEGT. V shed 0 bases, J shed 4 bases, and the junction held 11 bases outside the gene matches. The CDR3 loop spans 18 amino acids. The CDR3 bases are TGTGCCAGCAGTGAAGCCGCGACAGGGGACTTTACCGGAAACACCATATATTTT. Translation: CASSEAATGDFTGNTIYF.

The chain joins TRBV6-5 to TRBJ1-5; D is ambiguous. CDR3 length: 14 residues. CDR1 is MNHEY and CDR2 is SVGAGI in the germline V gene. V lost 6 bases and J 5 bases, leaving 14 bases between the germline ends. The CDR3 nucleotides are TGTGCCAGCAGGCTGAGCGCCAATGATCAGCCCCAGCATTTT. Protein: CASRLSANDQPQHF.

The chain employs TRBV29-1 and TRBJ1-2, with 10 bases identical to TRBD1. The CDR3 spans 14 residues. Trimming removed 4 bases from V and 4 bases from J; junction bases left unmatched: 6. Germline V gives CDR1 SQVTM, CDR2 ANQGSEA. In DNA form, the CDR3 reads TGCAGCGTTGGAGGACAGGGGGTGACCTATGGCTACACCTTC. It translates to CSVGGQGVTYGYTF. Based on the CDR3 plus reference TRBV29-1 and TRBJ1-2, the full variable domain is SAVISQKPSRDICQRGTSLTIQCQVDSQVTMMFWYRQQPGQSLTLIATANQGSEATYESGFVIDKFPISRPNLTFSTLTVSNMSPEDSSIYLCSVGGQGVTYGYTFGSGTRLTVV.

The CDR3 nucleotides read TGTGCCAGCAGTTTTGGAGGCTATCGGTTCCAGCCCCAGCATTTT. Residues: CASSFGGYRFQPQHF. This chain links TRBV28 with TRBJ1-5; D not resolved. Germline V gives CDR1 MDHEN, CDR2 SYDVKM. The germline V and J ends were trimmed by 3 bases and 7 bases, with 16 bases remaining between them. CDR3 size: 15 residues.

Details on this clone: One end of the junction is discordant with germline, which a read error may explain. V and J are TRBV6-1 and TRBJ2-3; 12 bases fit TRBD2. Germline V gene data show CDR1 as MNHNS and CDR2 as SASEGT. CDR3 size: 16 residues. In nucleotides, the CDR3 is TGTGCCAGCAGTGAAAGACTAGCGGGAGTCACAGGTACGCAGTATTTT. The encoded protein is CASSERLAGVTGTQYF.

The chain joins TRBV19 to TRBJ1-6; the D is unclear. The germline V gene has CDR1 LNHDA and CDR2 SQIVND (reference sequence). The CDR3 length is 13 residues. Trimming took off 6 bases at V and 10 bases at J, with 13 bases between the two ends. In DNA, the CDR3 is TGTGCCAGTAGGACCTTATCAGGATCACCCCTCCACTTT. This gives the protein CASRTLSGSPLHF.

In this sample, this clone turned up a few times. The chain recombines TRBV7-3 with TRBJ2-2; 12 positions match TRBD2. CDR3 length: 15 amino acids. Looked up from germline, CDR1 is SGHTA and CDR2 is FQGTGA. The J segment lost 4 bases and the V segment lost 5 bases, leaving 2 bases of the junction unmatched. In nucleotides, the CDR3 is TGTGCCAGCAGCCCTAGCGGGGGGGGCACCGGGGAGCTGTTTTTT. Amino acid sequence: CASSPSGGGTGELFF.

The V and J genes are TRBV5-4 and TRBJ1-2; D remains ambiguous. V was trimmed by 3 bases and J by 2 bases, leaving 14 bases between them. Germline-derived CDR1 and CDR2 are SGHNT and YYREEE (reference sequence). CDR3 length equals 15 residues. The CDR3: CASSSGRWMNYGYTF. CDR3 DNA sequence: TGTGCCAGCAGCTCGGGGAGGTGGATGAACTATGGCTACACCTTC.

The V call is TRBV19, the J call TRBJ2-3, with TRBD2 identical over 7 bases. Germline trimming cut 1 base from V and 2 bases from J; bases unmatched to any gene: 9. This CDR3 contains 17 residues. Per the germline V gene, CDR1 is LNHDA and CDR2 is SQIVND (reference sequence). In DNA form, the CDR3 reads TGTGCCAGTAGTATAGGATTCGGCGGGGGTCCCACAGATACGCAGTATTTT. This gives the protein CASSIGFGGGPTDTQYF.

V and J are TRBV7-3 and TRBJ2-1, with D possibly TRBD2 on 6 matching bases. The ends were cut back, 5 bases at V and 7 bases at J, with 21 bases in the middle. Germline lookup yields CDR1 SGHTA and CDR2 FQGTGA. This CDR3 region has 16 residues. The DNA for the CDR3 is TGTGCCAGCAGCCCAGTGGTGGCGGGATTCCGGAATGAGCAGTTCTTC. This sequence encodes CASSPVVAGFRNEQFF.

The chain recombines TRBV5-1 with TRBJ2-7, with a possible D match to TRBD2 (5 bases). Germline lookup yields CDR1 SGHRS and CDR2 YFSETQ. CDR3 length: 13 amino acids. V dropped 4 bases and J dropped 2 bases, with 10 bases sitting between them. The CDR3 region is CASSGLDTYEQYF. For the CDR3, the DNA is TGCGCCAGCAGCGGACTGGATACCTACGAGCAGTACTTC.

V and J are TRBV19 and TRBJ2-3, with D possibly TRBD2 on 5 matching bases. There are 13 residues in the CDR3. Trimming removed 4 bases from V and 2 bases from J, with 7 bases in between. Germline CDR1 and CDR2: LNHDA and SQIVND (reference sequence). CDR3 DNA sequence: TGTGCCAGTAGTACGCGGGCCACAGATACGCAGTATTTT. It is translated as CASSTRATDTQYF.

This CDR3 is CACSPSNWAIVPQHF. Written as DNA, the CDR3 is TGTGCCTGCTCCCCCAGTAACTGGGCAATTGTGCCCCAGCATTTT. V and J are TRBV30 and TRBJ1-5; D not certain. The CDR3 is made up of 15 amino acids. Looked up from germline, CDR1 is GTSNPN and CDR2 is SVGIG (reference sequence). The V and J ends lost 6 bases and 9 bases respectively, with 24 bases between them.

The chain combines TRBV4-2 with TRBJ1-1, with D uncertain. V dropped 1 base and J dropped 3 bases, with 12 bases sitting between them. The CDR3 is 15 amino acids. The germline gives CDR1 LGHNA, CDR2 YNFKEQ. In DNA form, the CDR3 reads TGTGCCAGCAGCCAAGTTCAGAGGGAGGACACTGAAGCTTTCTTT. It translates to CASSQVQREDTEAFF.

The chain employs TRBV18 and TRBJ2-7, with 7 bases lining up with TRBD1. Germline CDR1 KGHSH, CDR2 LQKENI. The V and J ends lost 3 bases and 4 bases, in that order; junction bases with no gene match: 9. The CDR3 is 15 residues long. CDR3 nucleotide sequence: TGTGCCAGCTCACCCTCGGACAGGAGACCTTACGAGCAGTACTTC. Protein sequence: CASSPSDRRPYEQYF.